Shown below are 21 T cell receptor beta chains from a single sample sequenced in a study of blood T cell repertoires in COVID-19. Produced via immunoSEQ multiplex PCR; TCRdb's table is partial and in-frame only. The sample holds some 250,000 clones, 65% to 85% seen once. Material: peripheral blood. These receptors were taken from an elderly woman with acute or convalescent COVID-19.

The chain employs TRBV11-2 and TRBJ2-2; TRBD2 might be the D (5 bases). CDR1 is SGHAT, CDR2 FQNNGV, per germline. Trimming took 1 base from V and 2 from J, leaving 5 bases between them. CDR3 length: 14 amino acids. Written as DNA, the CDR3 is TGTGCCAGCAGCTTAGCGGGAAACACCGGGGAGCTGTTTTTT. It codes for CASSLAGNTGELFF.

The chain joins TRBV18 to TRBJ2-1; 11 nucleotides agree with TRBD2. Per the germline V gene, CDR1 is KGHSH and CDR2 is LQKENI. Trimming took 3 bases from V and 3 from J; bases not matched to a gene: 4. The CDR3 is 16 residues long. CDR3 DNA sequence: TGTGCCAGCTCACCGATCCTAGCGGGAGGCTACAATGAGCAGTTCTTC. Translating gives CASSPILAGGYNEQFF.

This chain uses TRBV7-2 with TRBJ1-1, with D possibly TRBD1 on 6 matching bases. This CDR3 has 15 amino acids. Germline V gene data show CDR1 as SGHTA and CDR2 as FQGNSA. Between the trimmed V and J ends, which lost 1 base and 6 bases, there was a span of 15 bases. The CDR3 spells CASSLEGQPYAEAFF. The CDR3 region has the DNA TGTGCCAGCAGCTTAGAAGGACAGCCGTACGCTGAAGCTTTCTTT.

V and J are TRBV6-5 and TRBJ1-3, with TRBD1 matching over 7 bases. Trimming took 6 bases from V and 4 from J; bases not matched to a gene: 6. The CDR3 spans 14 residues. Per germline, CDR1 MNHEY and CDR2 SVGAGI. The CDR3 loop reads CASSPGQRGNTIYF. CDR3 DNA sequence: TGTGCCAGCAGCCCGGGACAGCGAGGAAACACCATATATTTT.

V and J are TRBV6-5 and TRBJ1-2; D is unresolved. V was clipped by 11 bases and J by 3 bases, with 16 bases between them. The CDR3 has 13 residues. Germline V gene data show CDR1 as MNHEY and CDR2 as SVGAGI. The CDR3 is CAATAKHHYGYTF. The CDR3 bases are TGTGCCGCTACAGCAAAACACCACTATGGCTACACCTTC.

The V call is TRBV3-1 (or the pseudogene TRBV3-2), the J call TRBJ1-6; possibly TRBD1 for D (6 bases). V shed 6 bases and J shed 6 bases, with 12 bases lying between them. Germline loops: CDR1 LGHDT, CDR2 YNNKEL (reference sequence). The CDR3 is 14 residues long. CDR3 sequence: CASSQDRSNSPLHF. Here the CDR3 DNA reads TGTGCCAGCAGTCAGGACAGATCTAATTCACCCCTCCACTTT.

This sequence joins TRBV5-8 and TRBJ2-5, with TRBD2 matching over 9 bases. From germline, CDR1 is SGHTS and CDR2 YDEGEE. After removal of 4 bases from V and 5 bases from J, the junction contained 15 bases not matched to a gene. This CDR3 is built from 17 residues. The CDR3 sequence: CASSPLYGRGGRETQYF. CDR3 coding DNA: TGTGCCAGCAGCCCACTGTACGGGCGGGGGGGCCGTGAGACCCAGTACTTC.

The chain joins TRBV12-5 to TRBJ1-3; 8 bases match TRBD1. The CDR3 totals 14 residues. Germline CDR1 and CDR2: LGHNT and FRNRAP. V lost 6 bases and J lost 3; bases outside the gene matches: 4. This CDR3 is CASGPGTGGNTIYF. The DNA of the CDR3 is TGTGCTAGTGGCCCCGGGACAGGTGGAAACACCATATATTTT. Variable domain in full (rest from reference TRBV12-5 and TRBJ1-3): DARVTQTPRHKVTEMGQEVTMRCQPILGHNTVFWYRQTMMQGLELLAYFRNRAPLDDSGMPKDRFSAEMPDATLATLKIQPSEPRDSAVYFCASGPGTGGNTIYFGEGSWLTVV.

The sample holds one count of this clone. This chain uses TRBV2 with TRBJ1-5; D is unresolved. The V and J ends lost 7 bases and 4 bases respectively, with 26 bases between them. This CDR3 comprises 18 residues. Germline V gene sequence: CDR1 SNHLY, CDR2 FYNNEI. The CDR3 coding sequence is TGTGCCAGCACCGATAGGACCAAGAGGGTGATGGCAAATCAGCCCCAGCATTTT. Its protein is CASTDRTKRVMANQPQHF.

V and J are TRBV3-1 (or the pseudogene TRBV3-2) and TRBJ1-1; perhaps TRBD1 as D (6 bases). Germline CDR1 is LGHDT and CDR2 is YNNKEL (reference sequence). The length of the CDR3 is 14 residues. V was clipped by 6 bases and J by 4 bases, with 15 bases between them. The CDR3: CASRNGRGSTEAFF. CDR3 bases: TGTGCCAGCAGGAATGGTAGGGGGTCCACTGAAGCTTTCTTT.

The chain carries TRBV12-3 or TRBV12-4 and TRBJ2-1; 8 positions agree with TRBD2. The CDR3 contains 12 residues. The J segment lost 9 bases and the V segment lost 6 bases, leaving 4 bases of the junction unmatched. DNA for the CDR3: TGTGCCAGCAGCGGGGGGGCCGCTGAGCAGTTCTTC. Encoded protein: CASSGGAAEQFF.

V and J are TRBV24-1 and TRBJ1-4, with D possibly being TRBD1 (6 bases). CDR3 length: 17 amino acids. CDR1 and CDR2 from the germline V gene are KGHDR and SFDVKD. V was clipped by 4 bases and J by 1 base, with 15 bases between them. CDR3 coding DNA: TGTGCCACCAGTGACTCCTACGGGGGGCTAACTAATGAAAAACTGTTTTTT. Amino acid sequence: CATSDSYGGLTNEKLFF.

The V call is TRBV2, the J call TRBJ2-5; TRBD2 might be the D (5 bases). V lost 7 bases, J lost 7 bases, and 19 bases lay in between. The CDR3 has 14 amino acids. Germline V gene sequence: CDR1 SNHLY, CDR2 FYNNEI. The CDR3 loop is CASKGEADAWTQYF. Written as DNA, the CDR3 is TGTGCCAGCAAAGGCGAAGCGGACGCATGGACCCAGTACTTC.

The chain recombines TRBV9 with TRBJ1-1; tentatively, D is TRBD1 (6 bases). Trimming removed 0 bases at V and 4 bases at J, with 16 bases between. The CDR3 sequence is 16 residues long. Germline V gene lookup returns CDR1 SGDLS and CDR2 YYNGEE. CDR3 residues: CASSVVTGGYGTEAFF. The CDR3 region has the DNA TGTGCCAGCAGCGTAGTAACTGGGGGCTACGGCACTGAAGCTTTCTTT.

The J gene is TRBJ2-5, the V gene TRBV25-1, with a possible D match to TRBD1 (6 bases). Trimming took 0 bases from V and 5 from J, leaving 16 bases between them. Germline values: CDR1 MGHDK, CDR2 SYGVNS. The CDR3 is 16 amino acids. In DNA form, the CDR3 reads TGTGCCAGCAGTGAATATAGTTCCAGGGGAAGGGAGACCCAGTACTTC. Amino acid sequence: CASSEYSSRGRETQYF.

This chain's CDR3 is CAISATSGGTGELFF. Written as DNA, the CDR3 is TGTGCCATCAGCGCGACTAGCGGGGGCACCGGGGAGCTGTTTTTT. V usage is TRBV10-3 and J usage is TRBJ2-2; 12 bases align to TRBD2. CDR1 is ENHRY, CDR2 SYGVKD, per germline. This CDR3 is built from 15 residues. Trimming removed 6 bases from V and 4 bases from J; junction bases left unmatched: 3.

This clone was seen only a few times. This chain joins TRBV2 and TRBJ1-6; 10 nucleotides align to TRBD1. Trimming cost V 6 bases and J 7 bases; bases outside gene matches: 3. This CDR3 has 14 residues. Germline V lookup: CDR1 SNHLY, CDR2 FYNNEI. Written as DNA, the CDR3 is TGTGCCAGCAGATTGGGACAGGGGAATTCACCCCTCCACTTT. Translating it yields CASRLGQGNSPLHF. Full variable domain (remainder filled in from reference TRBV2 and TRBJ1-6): EPEVTQTPSHQVTQMGQEVILRCVPISNHLYFYWYRQILGQKVEFLVSFYNNEISEKSEIFDDQFSVERPDGSNFTLKIRSTKLEDSAMYFCASRLGQGNSPLHFGNGTRLTVT.

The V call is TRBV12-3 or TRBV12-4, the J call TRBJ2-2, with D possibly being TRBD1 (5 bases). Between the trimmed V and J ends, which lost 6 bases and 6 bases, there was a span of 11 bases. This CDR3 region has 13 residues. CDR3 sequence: CASRQMTAGELFF. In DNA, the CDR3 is TGTGCCAGCAGACAAATGACAGCCGGGGAGCTGTTTTTT.

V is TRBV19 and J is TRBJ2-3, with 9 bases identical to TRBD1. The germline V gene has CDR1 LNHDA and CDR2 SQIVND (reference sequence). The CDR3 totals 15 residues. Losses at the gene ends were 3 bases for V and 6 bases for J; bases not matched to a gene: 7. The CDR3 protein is CASSMGTGLSDTQYF. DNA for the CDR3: TGTGCCAGTAGTATGGGGACAGGGTTATCGGATACGCAGTATTTT.

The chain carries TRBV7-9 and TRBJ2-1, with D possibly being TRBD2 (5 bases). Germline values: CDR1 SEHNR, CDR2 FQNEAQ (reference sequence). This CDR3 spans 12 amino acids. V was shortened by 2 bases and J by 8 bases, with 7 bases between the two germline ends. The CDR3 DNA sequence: TGTGCCAGCAGCTTAAATAGCGATGAGCAGTTCTTC. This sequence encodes CASSLNSDEQFF. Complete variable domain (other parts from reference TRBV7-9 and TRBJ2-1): DTGVSQNPRHKITKRGQNVTFRCDPISEHNRLYWYRQTLGQGPEFLTYFQNEAQLEKSRLLSDRFSAERPKGSFSTLEIQRTEQGDSAMYLCASSLNSDEQFFGPGTRLTVL.

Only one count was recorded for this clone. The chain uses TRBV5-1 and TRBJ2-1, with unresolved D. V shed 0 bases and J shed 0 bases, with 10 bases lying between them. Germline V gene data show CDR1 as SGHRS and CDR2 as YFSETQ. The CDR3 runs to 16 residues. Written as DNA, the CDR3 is TGCGCCAGCAGCTTGGCCGGAGCCAGCTCCTACAATGAGCAGTTCTTC. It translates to CASSLAGASSYNEQFF.